The present T cell receptor (beta chain) was sequenced within a study of T cells after yellow fever vaccination. In this sample, this clonotype turned up many times. Its cognate antigen is unknown. TCRdb reprocessed the 5' RACE reads via MiXCR and lists one record per CDR3 protein. The repertoire holds about 340,000 distinct CDR3 sequences, with approximately 3.9% as singletons. Germline V gene lookup returns CDR1 MNHEY and CDR2 SVGEGT. V lost 6 bases and J 14 bases, leaving 17 bases between the germline ends. The CDR3 is made up of 13 amino acids. Study conclusions and caveats: Abundant bulk-derived clonotypes could contaminate FACS-sorted repertoires.

This chain links TRBV6-2 or TRBV6-3 with TRBJ1-6; D not resolved. The TCR originated in a man between 18 and 35 years old who received the YFV17D yellow fever vaccine. The sequenced sample was PBMCs, obtained 5 days after the yellow fever booster vaccination. The CDR3 coding sequence is TGTGCCAGCAGCCCCGGTAGGGCAAGAACCCTCCACTTT. Translation: CASSPGRARTLHF.